These 21 T cell receptor beta chains originate from one sample sequenced in a study of identical twins. TCRdb recomputed calls from the 5' RACE reads with MiXCR, one row per CDR3 protein. The table includes around 570,000 distinct CDR3 sequences, roughly 9.9% detected once. These data were likewise used in another study, on yellow fever vaccine responses in identical twins.

The sequenced material came from PBMCs. These receptors all stem from a woman between 18 and 29 years old in good health.

This clonotype came up many times. The rearrangement links TRBV20-1 to TRBJ2-2; weak D call: TRBD1 (6 bases). Germline V CDR1 and CDR2: DFQATT, SNEGSKA (reference sequence). V lost 3 bases and J lost 1, with 12 bases in between. CDR3 size: 15 residues. For the CDR3, the DNA is TGCAGTGCTAGGGCCGGACAGTTGAACACCGGGGAGCTGTTTTTT. Translating it yields CSARAGQLNTGELFF.

This clonotype has only a few counts. This rearrangement joins TRBV20-1 to TRBJ2-5; 10 bases agree with TRBD1. In germline, CDR1 is DFQATT, CDR2 SNEGSKA (reference sequence). The CDR3 totals 15 residues. V trimming: 5 bases; J trimming: 5 bases; junction bases outside the gene matches: 11. CDR3 sequence (DNA): TGCAGTGCTGTTCCCGGGACAGGGGCCTGGGAGACCCAGTACTTC. It codes for CSAVPGTGAWETQYF.

The V call is TRBV3-1, the J call TRBJ2-1, with a possible D match to TRBD2 (7 bases). The V gene lost 3 bases and the J gene lost 3 bases, with 15 bases spanning the gap. CDR1 is LGHDT, CDR2 YNNKEL, per germline (reference sequence). The CDR3 runs 16 residues. The CDR3 DNA reads as TGTGCCAGCAGCCACCTGGGGGGGGGCCGCTACAATGAGCAGTTCTTC. Protein sequence: CASSHLGGGRYNEQFF.

This rearrangement joins TRBV7-3 to TRBJ2-1; a weak D match, TRBD2 (6 bases). V was trimmed by 4 bases and J by 8 bases, leaving 12 bases between them. This CDR3 contains 13 residues. Germline CDR1 is SGHTA and CDR2 is FQGTGA. The CDR3: CASSSTSDYEQFF. CDR3 bases: TGTGCCAGCAGCTCGACTAGTGATTATGAGCAGTTCTTC.

This clonotype came up many times. V is TRBV27 and J is TRBJ2-6; 7 bases align to TRBD1. This CDR3 has 19 residues. J was trimmed by 0 bases and V by 1 base; bases with no gene match: 9. Germline CDR1 is MNHEY and CDR2 is SMNVEV (reference sequence). The CDR3 loop is CASSLFFPGQSSGANVLTF. The CDR3 DNA is TGTGCCAGCAGTTTATTCTTTCCGGGACAGAGCTCTGGGGCCAACGTCCTGACTTTC. The full variable domain, with the rest looked up from reference TRBV27 and TRBJ2-6, is EAQVTQNPRYLITVTGKKLTVTCSQNMNHEYMSWYRQDPGLGLRQIYYSMNVEVTDKGDVPEGYKVSRKEKRNFPLILESPSPNQTSLYFCASSLFFPGQSSGANVLTFGAGSRLTVL.

The chain combines TRBV30 with TRBJ2-1; D unclear. The CDR3 has 11 residues. V was pared by 3 bases and J by 6 bases, with 6 bases between. The germline CDR1 and CDR2 sequences are GTSNPN and SVGIG (reference sequence). The CDR3 here is CAWSSLNEQFF. Written as DNA, the CDR3 is TGTGCCTGGAGCAGCCTCAATGAGCAGTTCTTC. Using reference TRBV30 and TRBJ2-1 for the parts outside the CDR3, the full variable domain is SQTIHQWPATLVQPVGSPLSLECTVEGTSNPNLYWYRQAAGRGLQLLFYSVGIGQISSEVPQNLSASRPQDRQFILSSKKLLLSDSGFYLCAWSSLNEQFFGPGTRLTVL.

The chain uses TRBV7-2 and TRBJ2-7; a possible D gene is TRBD2 (5 bases). The germline V gene encodes CDR1 SGHTA and CDR2 FQGNSA. The CDR3 consists of 13 residues. V gave up 5 bases and J gave up 6 bases, with 14 bases separating them. In DNA form, the CDR3 reads TGTGCCAGCAGCGTTATACTAGAGAGCGAGCAGTACTTC. Encoded protein: CASSVILESEQYF.

This rearrangement joins TRBV7-2 to TRBJ2-1; no firm D call. CDR3 length equals 15 residues. V gave up 1 base and J gave up 0 bases, with 7 bases separating them. In germline, CDR1 is SGHTA, CDR2 FQGNSA. The CDR3, as DNA: TGTGCCAGCAGCTTAGGGTGGAGCTCCTACAATGAGCAGTTCTTC. Its protein is CASSLGWSSYNEQFF.

This clonotype was recorded at least ten times. The V and J genes are TRBV28 and TRBJ2-7; perhaps D is TRBD1 or TRBD2 (5 bases each). Trimming removed 5 bases at V and 2 bases at J, with 13 bases between. This CDR3 is built from 14 residues. Germline CDR1 MDHEN, CDR2 SYDVKM. The CDR3 is CASSRRDRAYEQYF. CDR3 nucleotides: TGTGCCAGCAGTCGCCGGGACCGGGCCTACGAGCAGTACTTC. The complete variable domain, with remaining parts taken from reference TRBV28 and TRBJ2-7, reads DVKVTQSSRYLVKRTGEKVFLECVQDMDHENMFWYRQDPGLGLRLIYFSYDVKMKEKGDIPEGYSVSREKKERFSLILESASTNQTSMYLCASSRRDRAYEQYFGPGTRLTVT.

At least ten counts were recorded for this clonotype. The rearrangement links TRBV5-1 to TRBJ2-7; D is uncertain. Looked up from germline, CDR1 is SGHRS and CDR2 is YFSETQ. The CDR3 loop spans 14 amino acids. V was shortened by 2 bases and J by 1 base, with 10 bases between the two germline ends. The DNA for the CDR3 is TGCGCCAGCAGCTTTGAAGGGTCTTCCTACGAGCAGTACTTC. This codes for CASSFEGSSYEQYF.

The chain recombines TRBV4-3 with TRBJ2-7, with 9 positions matching TRBD2. The CDR3 extends over 15 amino acids. Germline values: CDR1 LGHNA, CDR2 YSLEER. J gave up 6 bases and V 3 bases, and 9 bases lay outside the gene matches. CDR3 nucleotide sequence: TGCGCCAGCAGCCACCGGACTAGCGCGACGGGCGAGCAGTACTTC. Protein: CASSHRTSATGEQYF.

CDR3 DNA: TGTGCCTGGAGTGTACTGAACACCGGGGAGCTGTTTTTT. It translates to CAWSVLNTGELFF. The chain has TRBV30 and TRBJ2-2; D is unresolved. V was shortened by 0 bases and J by 1 base, with 3 bases between the two germline ends. There are 13 residues in the CDR3. The germline gives CDR1 GTSNPN, CDR2 SVGIG (reference sequence).

In this sample, this clonotype turned up a few times. This chain connects TRBV27 to TRBJ2-7; 8 nucleotides line up with TRBD1. The CDR3 has 14 amino acids. Germline loops: CDR1 MNHEY, CDR2 SMNVEV (reference sequence). V shed 4 bases, J shed 5 bases, and the junction held 7 bases outside the gene matches. This CDR3 reads CASSWGQAINEQYF. CDR3 sequence (DNA): TGTGCCAGCAGTTGGGGACAGGCAATAAACGAGCAGTACTTC.

This clonotype showed up many times. The V and J genes are TRBV7-9 and TRBJ2-1, with 10 bases that match TRBD2. Germline trimming cut 6 bases from V and 5 bases from J; bases unmatched to any gene: 7. The CDR3 sequence is 15 residues long. Germline-derived CDR1 and CDR2 are SEHNR and FQNEAQ (reference sequence). The CDR3 spells CASSQGTSEDNEQFF. As DNA, the CDR3 is TGTGCCAGCAGTCAAGGGACTAGCGAAGACAATGAGCAGTTCTTC.

This clonotype was recorded a few times. This chain connects TRBV7-9 to TRBJ1-4; no reliable D call. CDR3 length equals 14 residues. V lost 0 bases and J lost 3, with 5 bases in between. CDR1 and CDR2 from the germline V gene are SEHNR and FQNEAQ (reference sequence). CDR3 nucleotide sequence: TGTGCCAGCAGCTTAGCCTTAGCTAATGAAAAACTGTTTTTT. Amino acids: CASSLALANEKLFF.

This clonotype was picked up a small number of times. The V and J genes are TRBV4-3 and TRBJ2-7; D remains unclear. The germline gives CDR1 LGHNA, CDR2 YSLEER. The V end lost 4 bases, the J end lost 0 bases, and 13 bases lay between the germline ends. This CDR3 is 15 amino acids long. The CDR3 DNA follows: TGCGCCAGCAGCCGAGACATGATAAGCTCCTACGAGCAGTACTTC. Its protein product is CASSRDMISSYEQYF.

V usage is TRBV28 and J usage is TRBJ2-3; no definite D call. The CDR3 is 15 residues long. Per the germline V gene, CDR1 is MDHEN and CDR2 is SYDVKM. Trimming removed 2 bases from V and 0 bases from J, with 9 bases in between. The CDR3 is CASSLGVSSTDTQYF. CDR3 coding DNA: TGTGCCAGCAGTTTAGGGGTTTCTAGCACAGATACGCAGTATTTT.

This clonotype was seen a few times. The J gene is TRBJ1-4, the V gene TRBV7-8, with D possibly matching TRBD1 (5 bases). V was pared by 5 bases and J by 1 base, with 11 bases between. CDR3 length equals 15 residues. Germline values: CDR1 SGHVS, CDR2 FQNEAQ. CDR3 sequence (DNA): TGTGCCAGCAGCGTGGGACGGCAAACTAATGAAAAACTGTTTTTT. Translation: CASSVGRQTNEKLFF.

In its sample, this clonotype was seen many times. V gene TRBV7-9 combines with J gene TRBJ2-2; tentative D call: TRBD2 (6 bases). The CDR3 is 16 residues long. V lost 1 base and J 2 bases, leaving 11 bases between the germline ends. Germline CDR1 SEHNR, CDR2 FQNEAQ (reference sequence). The CDR3 spells CASSLVSGDNTGELFF. CDR3 nucleotides: TGTGCCAGCAGCTTAGTTTCGGGGGATAACACCGGGGAGCTGTTTTTT.

The sample holds many counts of this clonotype. The chain employs TRBV29-1 and TRBJ2-2; D remains unclear. Deletions cut 6 bases from V and 5 bases from J, with 7 bases between. Germline-derived CDR1 and CDR2 are SQVTM and ANQGSEA. There are 11 residues in the CDR3. The CDR3 DNA reads TGCAGCGTCGAGACGACCGGGGAGCTGTTTTTT. Amino acid sequence: CSVETTGELFF.

The table lists this clonotype with a few counts. The chain joins TRBV6-5 to TRBJ2-5, with D tentatively TRBD1 (5 bases). The CDR3 loop spans 15 amino acids. V was cut by 2 bases and J by 1 base, with 11 bases left in between. Germline V gives CDR1 MNHEY, CDR2 SVGAGI. The CDR3 here is CASSYHLDSQETQYF. The CDR3 bases are TGTGCCAGCAGTTACCATCTCGACAGCCAAGAGACCCAGTACTTC.